These 18 T cell receptor beta chains share one sample of origin, sequenced in a study of T cell responses to AZD1222 COVID-19 vaccine. TCRdb's table, derived via immunoSEQ multiplex PCR, lists solely in-frame clones and lacks some. Of approximately 80,000 clones listed, less than 95% are singletons. The specimen was peripheral blood, collected 28 days after the second AZD1222 dose. The receptors shown here come from an adult who received the AZD1222 COVID-19 vaccine.

The chain joins TRBV5-4 to TRBJ1-4; 8 bases map to TRBD1. Germline CDR1 reads SGHNT; CDR2 reads YYREEE (reference sequence). V lost 4 bases and J lost 2; bases outside the gene matches: 4. The CDR3 runs 15 residues. The CDR3 DNA is TGTGCCAGCAGCAGACAGGGGCGCACTAATGAAAAACTGTTTTTT. The encoded protein is CASSRQGRTNEKLFF.

This chain uses TRBV5-1 with TRBJ2-2; 9 bases fit TRBD1. The length of the CDR3 is 16 residues. J lost 4 bases, V lost 2 bases, and 6 bases had no gene match. Germline V gene sequence: CDR1 SGHRS, CDR2 YFSETQ. In nucleotides, the CDR3 is TGCGCCAGCAGCTTTTCACAGGGGGCGCCCACCGGGGAGCTGTTTTTT. Translating gives CASSFSQGAPTGELFF.

This chain connects TRBV25-1 to TRBJ2-2, with 8 bases matching TRBD2. Trimming cost V 2 bases and J 5 bases; bases outside gene matches: 4. CDR1 is MGHDK, CDR2 SYGVNS, per germline. The CDR3 has 15 residues. CDR3 nucleotides: TGTGCCAGCAGTGAACTAGCGGGTGTGACCGGGGAGCTGTTTTTT. Protein sequence: CASSELAGVTGELFF.

The DNA for the CDR3 is TGTGCCAGCAGAAGAACAACTAATGAAAAACTGTTTTTT. Its translation is CASRRTTNEKLFF. The rearrangement joins TRBV6-5 to TRBJ1-4; no clear D. Germline CDR1 reads MNHEY; CDR2 reads SVGAGI. V lost 6 bases and J 0 bases, leaving 5 bases between the germline ends. This CDR3 is built from 13 residues.

This rearrangement joins TRBV19 to TRBJ2-3; 7 positions agree with TRBD2. With V trimmed by 7 bases and J by 0 bases, 7 bases remained unmatched. Germline values: CDR1 LNHDA, CDR2 SQIVND (reference sequence). The CDR3 runs to 15 residues. CDR3: CASTPGRGSTDTQYF. In DNA, the CDR3 is TGTGCCAGTACCCCCGGGCGGGGGAGCACAGATACGCAGTATTTT.

The J gene is TRBJ2-2, the V gene TRBV27, with D maybe TRBD1 (5 bases). V lost 2 bases, J lost 1 base, and 5 bases lay in between. CDR1 and CDR2 (germline): MNHEY, SMNVEV (reference sequence). This CDR3 spans 14 amino acids. The CDR3 nucleotides read TGTGCCAGCAGTTTAGGACAGAACACCGGGGAGCTGTTTTTT. Translation: CASSLGQNTGELFF.

V gene TRBV7-9 combines with J gene TRBJ1-1; D is perhaps TRBD1 (6 bases). V was shortened by 3 bases and J by 7 bases, with 15 bases between the two germline ends. The CDR3 is 14 residues long. Germline CDR1 SEHNR, CDR2 FQNEAQ (reference sequence). CDR3 nucleotides: TGTGCCAGCAGCTTGGGGGCAACGGCATTTGAAGCTTTCTTT. Its translation is CASSLGATAFEAFF.

The chain is built from TRBV15 and TRBJ1-3, with D possibly matching TRBD1 (6 bases). CDR3 length: 13 amino acids. V lost 7 bases and J lost 4, with 11 bases in between. Germline V gives CDR1 LNHNV, CDR2 YYDKDF (reference sequence). CDR3 DNA sequence: TGTGCCACCAATTACGGGGGCGGAAACACCATATATTTT. It yields the protein CATNYGGGNTIYF.

V and J are TRBV2 and TRBJ1-6, with TRBD1 as a possible D gene (5 bases). V lost 5 bases, J lost 6 bases, and 17 bases lay in between. The CDR3 is 16 amino acids. CDR1 and CDR2 from the germline V gene are SNHLY and FYNNEI. This chain's CDR3 is CASSQDYPGANSPLHF. DNA for the CDR3: TGTGCCAGCAGTCAAGACTACCCCGGGGCTAATTCACCCCTCCACTTT.

The sample holds a few counts of this clone. This rearrangement joins TRBV10-1 to TRBJ2-7, with 7 bases fitting TRBD1. CDR1 is WNHNN and CDR2 is SYGVQD in the germline V gene (reference sequence). The CDR3 extends over 12 amino acids. The CDR3 protein is CAPIGTAYEQYF. CDR3 coding DNA: TGCGCTCCCATCGGGACAGCCTACGAGCAGTACTTC.

This clone was counted between two and nine times. The V gene is TRBV11-3, the J gene TRBJ2-2, with D hard to call. The CDR3 is made up of 15 amino acids. V was trimmed by 5 bases and J by 3 bases, leaving 13 bases between them. Germline V gene lookup returns CDR1 SGHNT and CDR2 YENEEA. CDR3 in amino acids: CASSGRIHDTGELFF. The CDR3 nucleotides are TGTGCCAGCAGCGGAAGAATTCATGACACCGGGGAGCTGTTTTTT.

The chain uses TRBV28 and TRBJ2-7; TRBD2 is a possible D gene (7 bases). The V gene lost 7 bases and the J gene lost 6 bases, with 19 bases spanning the gap. Germline CDR1 MDHEN, CDR2 SYDVKM. CDR3 length: 14 amino acids. The CDR3 loop reads CASTPQGRAAEQYF. CDR3 sequence (DNA): TGTGCCAGCACCCCTCAGGGGAGGGCAGCCGAGCAGTACTTC.

The chain recombines TRBV7-6 with TRBJ2-7, with 9 nucleotides matching TRBD2. Germline V CDR1 and CDR2: SGHVS, FNYEAQ. V dropped 1 base and J dropped 4; count of bases not matched to a gene: 14. This CDR3 is 18 amino acids long. Here the CDR3 reads CASSLGPVGGGAAYEQYF. In DNA, the CDR3 is TGTGCCAGCAGCTTAGGACCAGTAGGCGGGGGGGCTGCGTACGAGCAGTACTTC.

The chain carries TRBV19 and TRBJ1-5; D is perhaps TRBD1 (5 bases). V lost 3 bases and J lost 2, with 14 bases in between. This CDR3 region has 16 residues. The germline gives CDR1 LNHDA, CDR2 SQIVND (reference sequence). Written as DNA, the CDR3 is TGTGCCAGTAGTATCGGGGTCGGGACGCGCAATCAGCCCCAGCATTTT. Encoded protein: CASSIGVGTRNQPQHF. The full variable domain, rest sourced from reference TRBV19 and TRBJ1-5, is DGGITQSPKYLFRKEGQNVTLSCEQNLNHDAMYWYRQDPGQGLRLIYYSQIVNDFQKGDIAEGYSVSREKKESFPLTVTSAQKNPTAFYLCASSIGVGTRNQPQHFGDGTRLSIL.

The CDR3 protein is CASQDRVGNQPQHF. DNA of the CDR3: TGTGCCAGCCAGGACAGGGTGGGCAATCAGCCCCAGCATTTT. This chain connects TRBV24-1 to TRBJ1-5; 8 nucleotides agree with TRBD1. J lost 2 bases, V lost 11 bases, and 7 bases had no gene match. Germline V gives CDR1 KGHDR, CDR2 SFDVKD. The CDR3 consists of 14 residues.

The chain combines TRBV5-4 with TRBJ1-6; 7 bases fit TRBD1. Looked up from germline, CDR1 is SGHNT and CDR2 is YYREEE (reference sequence). V was pared by 3 bases and J by 5 bases, with 5 bases of the junction left unmatched. The length of the CDR3 is 15 residues. The CDR3 nucleotides are TGTGCCAGCAGCTCGACTACAGGGGATAATTCACCCCTCCACTTT. Translation gives CASSSTTGDNSPLHF.

This clone was found a few times. The chain is built from TRBV3-1 (or the pseudogene TRBV3-2) and TRBJ1-2, with 7 nucleotides matching TRBD1. The CDR3 loop spans 16 amino acids. Per germline, CDR1 LGHDT and CDR2 YNNKEL (reference sequence). After removal of 7 bases from V and 3 bases from J, the junction contained 14 bases not matched to a gene. This CDR3 is CASTPPGGRGDYGYTF. CDR3 nucleotide sequence: TGTGCCAGCACCCCCCCGGGGGGCAGGGGGGACTATGGCTACACCTTC.

The chain recombines TRBV7-2 with TRBJ2-2, with D unresolved. Trimming pared 2 bases from V and 2 bases from J, leaving 9 bases between. The CDR3 extends over 15 amino acids. Germline CDR1 SGHTA, CDR2 FQGNSA. The CDR3 spells CASSLSVLNTGELFF. The CDR3 DNA is TGTGCCAGCAGCTTATCGGTCCTCAACACCGGGGAGCTGTTTTTT. The entire variable domain, with the rest obtained from reference TRBV7-2 and TRBJ2-2, is as follows: GAGVSQSPSNKVTEKGKDVELRCDPISGHTALYWYRQSLGQGLEFLIYFQGNSAPDKSGLPSDRFSAERTGGSVSTLTIQRTQQEDSAVYLCASSLSVLNTGELFFGEGSRLTVL.